This T cell receptor (beta chain) comes out of a study of T cells after yellow fever vaccination. This clonotype was seen only a few times. TCRdb independently ran MiXCR on the 5' RACE reads; one entry per CDR3 protein. Among roughly 74,000 distinct CDR3 sequences listed, roughly 7.4% were seen once. The CDR3 has 13 amino acids. With 3 bases removed from V and 3 bases from J, the gap between germline ends came to 12 bases. Germline V gives CDR1 DFQATT, CDR2 SNEGSKA (reference sequence). The receptor's source is a man between 18 and 35 years old who received the YFV17D yellow fever vaccine. This material consisted of CD8+ T cells sorted from PBMCs, taken less than 6 days after the first yellow fever vaccination. V is TRBV20-1 and J is TRBJ2-7; no definite D call. The CDR3 nucleotides are TGCAGTGCTAGGGGCAGGCCTGACTACGAGCAGTACTTC. Protein sequence: CSARGRPDYEQYF.